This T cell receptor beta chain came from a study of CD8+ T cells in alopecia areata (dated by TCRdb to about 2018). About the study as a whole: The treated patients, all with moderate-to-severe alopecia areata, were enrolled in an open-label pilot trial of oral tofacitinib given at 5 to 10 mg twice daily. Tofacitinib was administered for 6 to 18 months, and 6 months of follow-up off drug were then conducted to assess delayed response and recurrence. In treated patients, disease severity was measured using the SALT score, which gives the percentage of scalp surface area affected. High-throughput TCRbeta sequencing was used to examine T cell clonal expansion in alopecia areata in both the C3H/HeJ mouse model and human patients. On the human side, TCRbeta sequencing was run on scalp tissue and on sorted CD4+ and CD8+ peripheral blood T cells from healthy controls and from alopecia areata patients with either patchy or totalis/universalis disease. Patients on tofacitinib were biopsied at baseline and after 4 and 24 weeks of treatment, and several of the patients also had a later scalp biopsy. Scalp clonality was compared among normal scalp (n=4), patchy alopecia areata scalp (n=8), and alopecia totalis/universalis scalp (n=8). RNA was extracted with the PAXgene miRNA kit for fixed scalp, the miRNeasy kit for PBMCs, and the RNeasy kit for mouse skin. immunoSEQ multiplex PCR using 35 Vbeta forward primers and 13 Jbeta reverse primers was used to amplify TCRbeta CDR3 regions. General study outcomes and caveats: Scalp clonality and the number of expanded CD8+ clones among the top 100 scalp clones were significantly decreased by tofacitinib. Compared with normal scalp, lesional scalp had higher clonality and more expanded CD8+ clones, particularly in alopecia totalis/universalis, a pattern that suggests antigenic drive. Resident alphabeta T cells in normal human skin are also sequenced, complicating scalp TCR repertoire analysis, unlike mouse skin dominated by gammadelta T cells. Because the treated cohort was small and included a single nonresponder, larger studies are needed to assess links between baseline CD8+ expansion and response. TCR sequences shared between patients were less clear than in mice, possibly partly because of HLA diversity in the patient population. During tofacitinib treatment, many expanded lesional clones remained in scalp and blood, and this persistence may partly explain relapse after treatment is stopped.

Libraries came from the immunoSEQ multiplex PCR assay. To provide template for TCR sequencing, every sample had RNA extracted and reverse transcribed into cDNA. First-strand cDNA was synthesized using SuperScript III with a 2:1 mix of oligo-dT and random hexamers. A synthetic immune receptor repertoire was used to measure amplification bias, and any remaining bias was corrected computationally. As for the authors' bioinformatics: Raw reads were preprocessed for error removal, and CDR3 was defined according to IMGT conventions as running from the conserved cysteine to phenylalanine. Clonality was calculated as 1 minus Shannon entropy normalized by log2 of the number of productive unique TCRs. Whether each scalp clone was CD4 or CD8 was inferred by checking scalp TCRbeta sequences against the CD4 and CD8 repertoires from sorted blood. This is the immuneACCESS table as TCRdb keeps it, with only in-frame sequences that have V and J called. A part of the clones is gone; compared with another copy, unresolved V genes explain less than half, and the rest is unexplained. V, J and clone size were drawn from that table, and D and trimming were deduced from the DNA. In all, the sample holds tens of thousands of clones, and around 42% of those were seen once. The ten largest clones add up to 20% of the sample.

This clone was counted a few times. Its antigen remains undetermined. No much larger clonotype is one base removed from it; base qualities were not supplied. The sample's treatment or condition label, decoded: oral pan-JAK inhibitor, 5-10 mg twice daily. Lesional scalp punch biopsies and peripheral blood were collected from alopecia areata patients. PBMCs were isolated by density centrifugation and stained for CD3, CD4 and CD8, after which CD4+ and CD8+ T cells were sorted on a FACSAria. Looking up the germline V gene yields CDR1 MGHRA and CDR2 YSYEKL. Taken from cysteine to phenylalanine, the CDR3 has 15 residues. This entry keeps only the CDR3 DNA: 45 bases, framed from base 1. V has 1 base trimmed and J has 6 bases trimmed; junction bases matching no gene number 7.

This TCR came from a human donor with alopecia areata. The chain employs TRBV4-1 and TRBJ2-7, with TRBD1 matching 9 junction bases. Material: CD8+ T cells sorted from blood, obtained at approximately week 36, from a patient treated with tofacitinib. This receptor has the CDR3 CASSQVRTGEGEQYF. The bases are TGCGCCAGCAGCCAAGTTAGGACAGGGGAAGGCGAGCAGTACTTC.